This T cell receptor beta chain was observed in a study of cytomegalovirus exposure and HLA in healthy donors. Notes on this clone: Its target is not known.

In the PCR, 60 Vbeta and 13 Jbeta primers were used. Assay used: immunoSEQ multiplex PCR; TCRdb lists only in-frame clones, some missing. The sample has roughly 73,000 clones, 78% seen once. Broader study findings: The productive fraction for most TCR beta V segments was about 87% or about 30% in an earlier analysis.

CDR1 and CDR2 (germline): SGHNT, YENEEA. This CDR3 comprises 16 residues. Trimming stripped 5 bases from V and 3 bases from J, with 19 bases between. The chain joins TRBV11-3 to TRBJ1-1; D is perhaps TRBD1 (6 bases). The origin of this receptor is a man aged 40-49 years in good health and CMV-seronegative. Sequenced sample: PBMCs. The CDR3: CASSPKPFRGDTEAFF. For the CDR3, the DNA is TGTGCCAGCAGCCCTAAACCGTTCAGGGGAGACACTGAAGCTTTCTTT.